Listed below are T cell receptor beta chains from one sample, sequenced in a study of cytomegalovirus exposure and HLA in healthy donors. Sequenced by immunoSEQ multiplex PCR; TCRdb stores in-frame clones only, minus some. The repertoire holds some 350,000 clones, roughly 87% seen once, with roughly 1.1% in the top ten. The source material was PBMCs. These receptors were obtained from a young woman in good health and CMV-seropositive. Each CDR3 is given with its conserved first and last residue. Each record gives: clone size, V gene, D gene, J gene, CDR3 protein, CDR3 DNA. D genes are given only for firm matches. Some rows have no size entry. The others give once, few or many, or a class for an expanded clone.

>.|TRBV6-6|TRBD1|TRBJ2-2
CASSYPTGTTGELFF
TGTGCCAGCAGTTACCCGACAGGGACGACCGGGGAGCTGTTTTTT
>.|TRBV30|.|TRBJ2-5
CAWSPVRMGETQYF
TGTGCCTGGAGTCCCGTGAGGATGGGAGAGACCCAGTACTTC
>.|TRBV6-5|.|TRBJ1-2
CASSYSRDWTSYGYTF
TGTGCCAGCAGTTACTCTCGGGACTGGACTAGCTATGGCTACACCTTC
>.|TRBV9|.|TRBJ2-1
CASSAGGEQFF
TGTGCCAGCAGCGCCGGGGGTGAGCAGTTCTTC
>.|TRBV28|TRBD2|TRBJ2-7
CASTGVSGSWSYEQYF
TGTGCCAGCACCGGCGTGAGCGGGAGTTGGTCCTACGAGCAGTACTTC
>.|TRBV6-5|TRBD2|TRBJ2-7
CASIRLAGEFYEQYF
TGTGCCAGCATTCGACTAGCGGGGGAATTCTACGAGCAGTACTTC
>few|TRBV19|.|TRBJ1-5
CASSIPGSPRQPQHF
TGTGCCAGTAGTATCCCAGGGTCACCGAGGCAGCCCCAGCATTTT
>.|TRBV29-1|.|TRBJ1-4
CSVGTPNGYEKLFF
TGCAGCGTTGGCACCCCGAACGGTTACGAAAAACTGTTTTTT
>.|TRBV5-1|.|TRBJ2-7
CASSFGALDRDGSYEQYF
TGCGCCAGCAGCTTCGGGGCCCTCGACCGGGACGGGAGCTACGAGCAGTACTTC
>.|TRBV11-3|.|TRBJ2-3
CASSGGARDTQYF
TGTGCCAGCAGCGGGGGGGCGAGAGATACGCAGTATTTT
>once|TRBV13|TRBD1|TRBJ1-2
CASSEPIGQGIFYGYTF
TGTGCCAGCAGCGAACCAATCGGACAGGGCATATTCTATGGCTACACCTTC
>.|TRBV6-5|TRBD2|TRBJ2-1
CASSLSGDSYNEQFF
TGTGCCAGCAGCCTAAGCGGGGACTCCTACAATGAGCAGTTCTTC
>.|TRBV29-1|.|TRBJ1-1
CSARRSTESSEAFF
TGCAGCGCACGGCGCTCGACAGAAAGCAGTGAAGCTTTCTTT
>.|TRBV6-1|.|TRBJ2-1
CASPRDEYNEQFF
TGTGCCAGTCCCCGGGACGAATACAATGAGCAGTTCTTC
>once|TRBV5-1|TRBD1|TRBJ2-7
CASSFSGQDTYEQYF
TGCGCCAGCAGCTTTTCCGGACAGGACACCTACGAGCAGTACTTC
>.|TRBV10-1|TRBD1|TRBJ2-7
CASRQRTGPPYEQYF
TGCGCCAGCAGACAGAGGACAGGCCCCCCCTACGAGCAGTACTTC
>.|TRBV13|.|TRBJ2-7
CASSWRSGLYEQYF
TGTGCCAGCAGCTGGCGCTCAGGGCTTTACGAGCAGTACTTC
>.|TRBV4-3|.|TRBJ1-3
CASSQDWGRSGNTIYF
TGCGCCAGCAGCCAAGATTGGGGCCGCTCTGGAAACACCATATATTTT
>.|TRBV6-6|.|TRBJ2-7
CASSYAPDRRVYEQYF
TGTGCCAGCAGTTACGCCCCCGACAGGAGAGTTTACGAGCAGTACTTC
>.|TRBV20-1|.|TRBJ1-2
CGGTDYGYTF
TGCGGAGGGACGGATTATGGCTACACCTTC
>.|TRBV5-1|.|TRBJ2-1
CASSPLDDSSYNEQFF
TGCGCCAGCAGCCCCCTAGATGATAGCTCCTACAATGAGCAGTTCTTC
>few|TRBV19|.|TRBJ1-5
CASSISGSQPQHF
TGTGCCAGTAGTATAAGTGGGTCCCAGCCCCAGCATTTT
>.|TRBV29-1|TRBD2|TRBJ2-1
CSVEIGTNNEQFF
TGCAGCGTTGAAATCGGGACTAACAATGAGCAGTTCTTC
>.|TRBV9|TRBD2|TRBJ2-3
CASSLAGGRTDTQYF
TGTGCCAGCAGCCTCGCGGGAGGGCGGACAGATACGCAGTATTTT
>.|TRBV25-1|.|TRBJ2-1
CASSRENEQFF
TGTGCCAGCAGCAGGGAGAATGAGCAGTTCTTC
>.|TRBV27|TRBD2|TRBJ2-3
CASSLSRLAGPGVTDTQYF
TGTGCCAGCAGTTTATCGAGGCTAGCGGGGCCCGGGGTCACAGATACGCAGTATTTT
>.|TRBV5-1|.|TRBJ2-6
CASQSSGANVLTF
TGCGCCAGCCAGAGCTCTGGGGCCAACGTCCTGACTTTC
>.|TRBV6-1|.|TRBJ2-5
CASSFGIQYF
TGTGCCAGCAGTTTCGGTATCCAGTACTTC
>.|TRBV29-1|.|TRBJ2-3
CSVRHTDTQYF
TGCAGCGTTCGACACACAGATACGCAGTATTTT
>.|TRBV28|TRBD2|TRBJ2-7
CASTGGEYEQYF
TGTGCCAGCACGGGGGGAGAATACGAGCAGTACTTC
>few|TRBV7-8|TRBD2|TRBJ2-1
CASNQAGLDNEQFF
TGTGCCAGCAACCAAGCGGGACTCGACAATGAGCAGTTCTTC
>.|TRBV5-6|.|TRBJ2-3
CASSLEAHTDTQYF
TGTGCCAGCAGCTTGGAGGCCCACACAGATACGCAGTATTTT
>.|TRBV7-2|.|TRBJ1-6
CASSVARNSPLHF
TGTGCCAGCAGCGTGGCCAGGAATTCACCCCTCCACTTT
>.|TRBV6-1|.|TRBJ1-6
CASSDFRGNSPLHF
TGTGCCAGCAGTGACTTCAGGGGAAATTCACCCCTCCACTTT
>.|TRBV2|.|TRBJ2-7
CASSEVTSSYEQYF
TGTGCCAGCAGTGAAGTTACCTCTTCCTACGAGCAGTACTTC
>.|TRBV6-1|TRBD1|TRBJ2-7
CASSDRDRYEQYF
TGTGCCAGCAGTGACCGGGACAGGTACGAGCAGTACTTC
>.|TRBV4-3|TRBD2|TRBJ2-1
CASSLLAGGRDEQFF
TGCGCCAGCAGCCTTTTAGCGGGGGGTAGGGATGAGCAGTTCTTC